The clone carrying this T cell receptor (beta chain) has more than one count but fewer than ten. Antigen unknown. Researchers generated TCR beta cDNA from 500 ng of total RNA, relying on a constant-region primer. Construction of TCR beta libraries relied on three successive nested multiplex PCR rounds employing slightly modified ARM-PCR. The first two PCR rounds used TRBV1-TRBV30 forward primers with a C-beta reverse primer, 10 cycles each. From the multiplex PCR reads, TCRdb called clonotypes with MiXCR, one entry per CDR3 protein. The table includes 30,000 to 35,000 distinct CDR3 sequences, 76% detected once. The source of the sample is a study of tumor-infiltrating lymphocytes in primary liver carcinoma. Broader study findings: Significantly larger top-250-clone fractions were found in tumors than in blood (p = 0.039). Only about 8-24% of top clones spanned all five tumor regions.

Unsorted bulk tissue (about 18-30 mg) underwent RNA and DNA co-extraction. There were five separate regions sampled from each tumor. Germline V CDR1 and CDR2: LGHNA, YNFKEQ. V lost 6 bases and J lost 13; bases outside the gene matches: 21. The CDR3 length is 18 residues. The rearrangement joins TRBV4-2 to TRBJ2-7, with TRBD2 matching 16 bases. The sequence was collected from a man aged 35 to 55 with primary liver carcinoma and hepatitis B virus infection. The sequenced sample consisted of liver tumor tissue from sampling region 5. Subset of the sample: tumor region T5, tumor centre. The CDR3 sequence is CASSGKPGLAGGSHEQYF. CDR3 DNA: TGTGCCAGCAGTGGAAAACCGGGACTAGCGGGAGGGTCACACGAACAATACTTC.